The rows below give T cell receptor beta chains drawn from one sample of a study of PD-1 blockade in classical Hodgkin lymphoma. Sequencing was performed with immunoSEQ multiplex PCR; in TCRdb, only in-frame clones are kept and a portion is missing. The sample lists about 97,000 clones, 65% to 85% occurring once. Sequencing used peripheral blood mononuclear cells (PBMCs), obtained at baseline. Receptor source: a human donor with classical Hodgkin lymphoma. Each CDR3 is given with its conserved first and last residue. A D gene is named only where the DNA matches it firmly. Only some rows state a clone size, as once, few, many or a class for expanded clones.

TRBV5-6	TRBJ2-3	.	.	TGTGCCAGCAGCTTGGTTGGCAGGGGAAGGGATACGCAGTATTTT	CASSLVGRGRDTQYF
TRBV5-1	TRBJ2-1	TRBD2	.	TGCGCCAGCAGCTCGGGACTAGCGGTCCGAGGTGAGCAGTTCTTC	CASSSGLAVRGEQFF
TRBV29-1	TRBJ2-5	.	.	TGCAGCGTTGCACGGACCGAGGAGACCCAGTACTTC	CSVARTEETQYF
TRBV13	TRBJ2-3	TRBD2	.	TGTGCCAGCAGCTACCGACTAGCGGGAGGAGGGGATACGCAGTATTTT	CASSYRLAGGGDTQYF
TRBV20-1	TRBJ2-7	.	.	TGCAGTGCTCGATTAGGGGAGCAGTACTTC	CSARLGEQYF
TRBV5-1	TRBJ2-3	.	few	TGCGCCACCGCAAGGGGCGGTAGCACAGATACGCAGTATTTT	CATARGGSTDTQYF
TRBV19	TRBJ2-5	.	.	TGTGCCAGTAGTATAGTAGGCCAAGAGACCCAGTACTTC	CASSIVGQETQYF
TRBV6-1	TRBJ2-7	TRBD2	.	TGTGCCAGCAGTCCCCTAGCGGGAGGGACCAACGAGCAGTACTTC	CASSPLAGGTNEQYF
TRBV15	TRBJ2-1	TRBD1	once	TGTGCCACCAGCACCGACAGGGGATACAATGAGCAGTTCTTC	CATSTDRGYNEQFF
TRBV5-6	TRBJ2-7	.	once	TGTGCCAGCAGCTTGAGGAGAACAGGTTATGAGTCCTACGAGCAGTACTTC	CASSLRRTGYESYEQYF
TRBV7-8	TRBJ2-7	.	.	TGTGCCAGCAGCTTATACGGTCACACGGGGTTGGCCGACGAGCAGTACTTC	CASSLYGHTGLADEQYF
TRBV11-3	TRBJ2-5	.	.	TGTGCCAGCAGCTTTTCCGGGGAGACCCAGTACTTC	CASSFSGETQYF
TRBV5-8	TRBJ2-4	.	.	TGTGCCAGCAGCAGCAGGCCAAAGGGAGTATACATTCAGTACTTC	CASSSRPKGVYIQYF
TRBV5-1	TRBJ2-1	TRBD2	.	TGCGCCAGCAGCTCTAGCGGGGCTAACAATGAGCAGTTCTTC	CASSSSGANNEQFF
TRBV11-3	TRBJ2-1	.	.	TGTGCCAGCAGCTTGGACAGTTACAATGAGCAGTTCTTC	CASSLDSYNEQFF
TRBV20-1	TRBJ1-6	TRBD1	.	TGCAGTGCAATAGACAGGGTAGGCCTCCACTTT	CSAIDRVGLHF
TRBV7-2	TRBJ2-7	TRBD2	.	TGTGCCAGCAGCTTACCGGGGACTAGCGGGTACGAGCAGTACTTC	CASSLPGTSGYEQYF
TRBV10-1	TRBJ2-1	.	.	TGCGCCAGCAGTGAGGGGGGCCGGGGGGAGCACTCCTACAATGAGCAGTTCTTC	CASSEGGRGEHSYNEQFF
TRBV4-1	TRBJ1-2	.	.	TGCGCCAGCAGCCAAGACACGGACTATGGCTACACCTTC	CASSQDTDYGYTF
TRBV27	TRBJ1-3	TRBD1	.	TGTGCCAGCAAGGTGACAGGGACTGGAAACACCATATATTTT	CASKVTGTGNTIYF
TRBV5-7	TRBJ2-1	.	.	TGTGCCAGCAGCTTGATTGGCGGCAGCTCCTACAATGAGCAGTTCTTC	CASSLIGGSSYNEQFF
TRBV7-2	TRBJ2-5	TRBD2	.	TGTGCCAGCAGCCCCCACGGGACTAGCGGGAGACAAGAGACCCAGTACTTC	CASSPHGTSGRQETQYF
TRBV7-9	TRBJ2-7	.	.	TGTGCCAGCAGCTTTCGGGGAGCCTACGAGCAGTACTTC	CASSFRGAYEQYF
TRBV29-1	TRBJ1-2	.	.	TGCAGCGTCCTTACTCGCACGTATGGCTACACCTTC	CSVLTRTYGYTF
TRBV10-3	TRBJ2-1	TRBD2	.	TGTGCCATCAGTGAGTCGGGAAGGGGACTAGCGGGAGGCCATGAGCAGTTCTTC	CAISESGRGLAGGHEQFF
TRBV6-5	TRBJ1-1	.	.	TGTGCCAGCAGTTACTCTGGGGGGCTCGGAGCTTTCTTT	CASSYSGGLGAFF
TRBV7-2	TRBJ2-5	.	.	TGTGCCAGCAGCCCGGGCCGAACGAGTCCCGAGACCCAGTACTTC	CASSPGRTSPETQYF
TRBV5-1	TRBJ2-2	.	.	TGCGCCAGCAGCTTTAGCGGGAACACCGGGGAGCTGTTTTTT	CASSFSGNTGELFF
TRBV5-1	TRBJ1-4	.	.	TGCGCCAGCAGCTTGATGAACCCAAATGAAAAACTGTTTTTT	CASSLMNPNEKLFF
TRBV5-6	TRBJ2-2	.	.	TGTGCCAGCAGCTTGGTTCTAGCGAACCCGAACACCGGGGAGCTGTTTTTT	CASSLVLANPNTGELFF
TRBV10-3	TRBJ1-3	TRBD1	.	TGTGCCATCAGTGACCCGCGGGACAGGGTTCCTGGAAACACCATATATTTT	CAISDPRDRVPGNTIYF
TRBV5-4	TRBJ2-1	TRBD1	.	TGTGCCAGCAGTACGACAGGGGGAAACAATGAGCAGTTCTTC	CASSTTGGNNEQFF
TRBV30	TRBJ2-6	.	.	TGTGCCTGGAGCTCGCAAGGGCCCGGGGCCAACGTCCTGACTTTC	CAWSSQGPGANVLTF
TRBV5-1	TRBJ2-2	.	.	TGCGCCAGCAGGTCGGACACCAACACCGGGGAGCTGTTTTTT	CASRSDTNTGELFF
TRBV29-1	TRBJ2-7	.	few	TGCAGCGTCCACCCAAGCGCTTACGAGCAGTACTTC	CSVHPSAYEQYF
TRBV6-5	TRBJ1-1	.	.	TGTGCCAGCAGTTTTATTCCGGGACCAGTGAACACTGAAGCTTTCTTT	CASSFIPGPVNTEAFF
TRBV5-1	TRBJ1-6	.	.	TGCGCCAGCAGCCCACAGGGTTCTAATTCACCCCTCCACTTT	CASSPQGSNSPLHF
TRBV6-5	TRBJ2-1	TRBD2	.	TGTGCCAGCAGTTCGGGGGGGGCGGGGTCCGAAGGTGAGCAGTTCTTC	CASSSGGAGSEGEQFF
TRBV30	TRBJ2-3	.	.	TGTGCCTGGAGGGGTACTCCTAGCACAGATACGCAGTATTTT	CAWRGTPSTDTQYF
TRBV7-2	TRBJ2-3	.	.	TGTGCCAGCAGCTCCATCGGTTTTAGCACAGATACGCAGTATTTT	CASSSIGFSTDTQYF
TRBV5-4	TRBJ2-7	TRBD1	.	TGTGCCAGCAGCCCCGGACAGGGGATCTACGAGCAGTACTTC	CASSPGQGIYEQYF
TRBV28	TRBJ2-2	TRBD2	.	TGTGCCAGCAGTTTGCTGACTAGCGGGATATCGGGGACCGGGGAGCTGTTTTTT	CASSLLTSGISGTGELFF
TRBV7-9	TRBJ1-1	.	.	TGTGCCAGCAGCTCATTCATGGGGGACACTGAAGCTTTCTTT	CASSSFMGDTEAFF
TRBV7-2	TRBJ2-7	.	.	TGTGCCAGCAGCTTCAGCTCCTACGAGCAGTACTTC	CASSFSSYEQYF
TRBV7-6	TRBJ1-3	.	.	TGTGCCAGCAGCGCGAGCTCTGGAAACACCATATATTTT	CASSASSGNTIYF
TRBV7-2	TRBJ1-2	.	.	TGTGCCAGCAGCCGGGGGGACCCCTGGGGCTTCACCTTC	CASSRGDPWGFTF
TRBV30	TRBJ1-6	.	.	TGTGCCTGGAGGCAGGGGTTAACCCTCCACTTT	CAWRQGLTLHF
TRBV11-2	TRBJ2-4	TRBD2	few	TGTGCCAGCACCATGACTAGCGGGAGTTTCGAAAACATTCAGTACTTC	CASTMTSGSFENIQYF
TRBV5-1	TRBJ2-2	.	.	TGCGCCAGCAAAGCTTCCCCCGGCGGGACCAACACCGGGGAGCTGTTTTTT	CASKASPGGTNTGELFF
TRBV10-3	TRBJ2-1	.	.	TGTGCCATCAGTGAGGTGGGAGGAGGCAATGAGCAGTTCTTC	CAISEVGGGNEQFF
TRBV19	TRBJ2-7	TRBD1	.	TGTGCCGTGACCGGGACAGGTTTCGACGAGCAGTACTTC	CAVTGTGFDEQYF
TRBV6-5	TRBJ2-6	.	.	TGTGCCAGCAGCGACGGGAGTTCTGGGGCCAACGTCCTGACTTTC	CASSDGSSGANVLTF
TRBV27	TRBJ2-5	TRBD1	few	TGTGCCAGCAGTTCGGACAGGTTTCGTGAGACCCAGTACTTC	CASSSDRFRETQYF
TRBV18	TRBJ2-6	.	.	TGTGCCAGCTCACCGAAGCCTGGGGCCAACGTCCTGACTTTC	CASSPKPGANVLTF
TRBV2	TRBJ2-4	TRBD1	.	TGTGCCAGCAGCCGGGGACAGGCGGGGCTGGGGATTCAGTACTTC	CASSRGQAGLGIQYF